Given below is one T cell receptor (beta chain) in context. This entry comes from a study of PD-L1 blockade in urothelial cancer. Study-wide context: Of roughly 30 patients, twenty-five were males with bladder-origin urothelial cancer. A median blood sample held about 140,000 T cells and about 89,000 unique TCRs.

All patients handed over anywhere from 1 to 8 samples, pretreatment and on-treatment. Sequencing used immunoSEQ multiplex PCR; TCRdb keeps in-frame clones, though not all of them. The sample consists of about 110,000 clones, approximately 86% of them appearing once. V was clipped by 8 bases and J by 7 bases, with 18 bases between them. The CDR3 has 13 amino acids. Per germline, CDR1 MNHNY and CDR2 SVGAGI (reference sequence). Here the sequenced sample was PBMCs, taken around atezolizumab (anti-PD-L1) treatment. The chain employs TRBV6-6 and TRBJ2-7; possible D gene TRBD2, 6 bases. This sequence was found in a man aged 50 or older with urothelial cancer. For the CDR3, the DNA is TGTGCCAGCCGACCCCACATAGCGGAAGAGCAGTACTTC. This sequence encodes CASRPHIAEEQYF.